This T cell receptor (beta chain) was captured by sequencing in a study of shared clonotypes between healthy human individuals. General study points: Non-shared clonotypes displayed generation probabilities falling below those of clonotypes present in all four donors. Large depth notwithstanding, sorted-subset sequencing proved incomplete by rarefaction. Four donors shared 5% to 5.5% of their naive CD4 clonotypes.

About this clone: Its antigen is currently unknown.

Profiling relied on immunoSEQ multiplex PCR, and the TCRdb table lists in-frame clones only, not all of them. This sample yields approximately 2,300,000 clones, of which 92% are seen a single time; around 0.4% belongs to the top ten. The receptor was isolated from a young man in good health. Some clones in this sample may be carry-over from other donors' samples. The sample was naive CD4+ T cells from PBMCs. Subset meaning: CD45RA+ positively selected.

The CDR3 loop reads CASSLDPSGRVNTGELFF. Written as DNA, the CDR3 is TGTGCCAGCAGCTTAGATCCCAGCGGGAGGGTTAACACCGGGGAGCTGTTTTTT. The gene calls are TRBV11-2 and TRBJ2-2; TRBD2 matches 10 bases. Trimming removed 0 bases from V and 2 bases from J; junction bases left unmatched: 6. The CDR3 sequence is 18 residues long. CDR1 is SGHAT and CDR2 is FQNNGV in the germline V gene.